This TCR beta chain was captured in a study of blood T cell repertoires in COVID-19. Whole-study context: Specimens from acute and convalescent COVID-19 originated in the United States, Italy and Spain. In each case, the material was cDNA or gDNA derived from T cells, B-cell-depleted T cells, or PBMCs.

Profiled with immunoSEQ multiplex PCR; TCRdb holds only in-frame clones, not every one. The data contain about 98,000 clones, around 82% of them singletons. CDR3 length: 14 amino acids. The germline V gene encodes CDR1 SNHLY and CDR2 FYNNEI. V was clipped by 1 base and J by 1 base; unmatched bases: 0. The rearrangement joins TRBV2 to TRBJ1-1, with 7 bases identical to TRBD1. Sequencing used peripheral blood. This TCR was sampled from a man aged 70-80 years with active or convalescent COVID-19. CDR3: CASSEEGANTEAFF. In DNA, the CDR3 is TGTGCCAGCAGTGAAGAGGGGGCGAACACTGAAGCTTTCTTT.